The 17 T cell receptor beta chains below all came from one sample that was sequenced in a study of human T cells and chemical hapten exposure. In TCRdb, the RACE reads were re-called with MiXCR into one record per CDR3 protein. The sample gives just over 350,000 distinct CDR3 sequences, about 6.3% of which show up once; more than 5.5% is in the top ten. Indicated time point: patch test 2, 6 weeks after DPC sensitization. Treatment in this sample: therapeutic diphenylcyclopropenone sensitization with weekly scalp DPC. The sample consisted of whole blood, taken in connection with sensitization to the hapten diphenylcyclopropenone (DPC). Receptor source: a woman aged 18-30 years with alopecia areata. Some clones in this sample may be carry-over from other donors' samples.

The chain employs TRBV6-2 or TRBV6-3 and TRBJ1-1; 11 nucleotides align to TRBD1. CDR3 length: 14 residues. Looked up from germline, CDR1 is MNHEY and CDR2 is SVGEGT. V was clipped by 6 bases and J by 4 bases; unmatched bases: 4. CDR3 region: CASRVGTGGTEAFF. The CDR3 DNA is TGTGCCAGCAGGGTTGGGACAGGGGGCACTGAAGCTTTCTTT.

This clonotype has a count of ten or more. The CDR3 spells CASSQDWGDQPQHF. The CDR3 coding sequence is TGCGCCAGCAGCCAAGATTGGGGGGATCAGCCCCAGCATTTT. The V gene is TRBV4-3, the J gene TRBJ1-5; tentative D call: TRBD1 (5 bases). The germline V and J ends were trimmed by 0 bases and 5 bases, with 8 bases remaining between them. The CDR3 length is 14 residues. Germline V lookup: CDR1 LGHNA, CDR2 YSLEER.

V usage is TRBV5-1 and J usage is TRBJ2-2, with D possibly being TRBD1 or TRBD2 (5 bases each). The germline V and J ends were trimmed by 0 bases and 3 bases, with 12 bases remaining between them. The CDR3 totals 16 residues. Germline loops: CDR1 SGHRS, CDR2 YFSETQ. In DNA form, the CDR3 reads TGCGCCAGCAGCTTGGAGGGACCCACCTACACCGGGGAGCTGTTTTTT. Its protein is CASSLEGPTYTGELFF.

Many counts were recorded for this clonotype. This chain connects TRBV7-2 to TRBJ1-2; a possible D gene is TRBD1 (6 bases). V dropped 5 bases and J dropped 3 bases, with 25 bases sitting between them. This CDR3 is 18 amino acids long. Germline loops: CDR1 SGHTA, CDR2 FQGNSA. CDR3 residues: CASSPPGTLSEDHYGYTF. CDR3 nucleotide sequence: TGTGCCAGCAGCCCGCCAGGGACATTATCGGAGGATCACTATGGCTACACCTTC. Complete variable domain (other parts from reference TRBV7-2 and TRBJ1-2): GAGVSQSPSNKVTEKGKDVELRCDPISGHTALYWYRQSLGQGLEFLIYFQGNSAPDKSGLPSDRFSAERTGGSVSTLTIQRTQQEDSAVYLCASSPPGTLSEDHYGYTFGSGTRLTVV.

This clonotype was observed a handful of times. J is TRBJ2-3 and V is TRBV18; D not certain. V was pared by 1 base and J by 0 bases, with 8 bases between. This CDR3 spans 15 amino acids. Germline assignment: CDR1 KGHSH and CDR2 LQKENI. The CDR3 DNA reads as TGTGCCAGCTCACCACTGGTCAGCAGCACAGATACGCAGTATTTT. This sequence encodes CASSPLVSSTDTQYF.

This clonotype showed up many times. The chain links TRBV7-3 to TRBJ1-1; 8 bases agree with TRBD1. The CDR3 is 13 residues long. Germline lookup yields CDR1 SGHTA and CDR2 FQGTGA. J gave up 4 bases and V 8 bases, and 6 bases lay outside the gene matches. CDR3 in DNA: TGTGCCAGCTCAGGGGGCGCGAGCACTGAAGCTTTCTTT. It is translated as CASSGGASTEAFF. Based on the CDR3 plus reference TRBV7-3 and TRBJ1-1, the full variable domain is GAGVSQTPSNKVTEKGKYVELRCDPISGHTALYWYRQSLGQGPEFLIYFQGTGAADDSGLPNDRFFAVRPEGSVSTLKIQRTERGDSAVYLCASSGGASTEAFFGQGTRLTVV.

CDR3 sequence reads: CASSHWGGNYGYTF. CDR3 bases: TGTGCCAGCAGCCACTGGGGAGGGAACTATGGCTACACCTTC. The rearrangement links TRBV6-5 to TRBJ1-2; the D is unclear. CDR1 and CDR2 from the germline V gene are MNHEY and SVGAGI. Trimming stripped 6 bases from V and 2 bases from J, with 13 bases between. This CDR3 is built from 14 residues.

This clonotype occurred a few times. The CDR3 is CASSLLAGSSTDTQYF. CDR3 DNA: TGTGCCAGCAGTCTGTTGGCGGGTTCTAGCACAGATACGCAGTATTTT. The V call is TRBV6-5, the J call TRBJ2-3; maybe TRBD2 (5 bases). CDR1 and CDR2 from the germline V gene are MNHEY and SVGAGI. Trimming cost V 5 bases and J 0 bases, with 15 bases left between them. The CDR3 extends over 16 amino acids.

This clonotype was recorded many times. The chain uses TRBV20-1 and TRBJ1-5; 9 bases align to TRBD1. The CDR3 runs to 15 residues. Germline V CDR1 and CDR2: DFQATT, SNEGSKA (reference sequence). J was trimmed by 6 bases and V by 6 bases; bases with no gene match: 12. The CDR3 reads CSAAGQGKAGQPQHF. The CDR3 DNA reads as TGCAGTGCAGCAGGACAGGGGAAGGCGGGTCAGCCCCAGCATTTT.

This chain uses TRBV6-2 or TRBV6-3 with TRBJ1-5; D not certain. Germline values: CDR1 MNHEY, CDR2 SVGEGT. This CDR3 is 14 amino acids long. V was clipped by 2 bases and J by 0 bases, with 5 bases between them. CDR3: CASSYGRSNQPQHF. CDR3 in DNA: TGTGCCAGCAGTTACGGACGTAGCAATCAGCCCCAGCATTTT.

The genes are TRBV6-6 and TRBJ1-1; D is ambiguous. Germline assignment: CDR1 MNHNY and CDR2 SVGAGI (reference sequence). V was shortened by 1 base and J by 3 bases, with 12 bases between the two germline ends. There are 15 residues in the CDR3. The CDR3 nucleotides are TGTGCCAGCAGTTACTTCTCTTGGGTAGACACTGAAGCTTTCTTT. Translated: CASSYFSWVDTEAFF.

This clonotype was found a few times. The V gene is TRBV4-2, the J gene TRBJ2-7, with 7 bases identical to TRBD1. J gave up 5 bases and V 2 bases, and 9 bases lay outside the gene matches. The CDR3 is 15 amino acids. From germline, CDR1 is LGHNA and CDR2 YNFKEQ. CDR3 sequence reads: CASSQRGQRGDEQYF. CDR3 bases: TGTGCCAGCAGCCAAAGGGGACAGCGAGGCGACGAGCAGTACTTC.

This clonotype was detected many times. This rearrangement joins TRBV4-3 to TRBJ1-4; 7 nucleotides agree with TRBD1. There are 16 residues in the CDR3. CDR1 is LGHNA and CDR2 is YSLEER in the germline V gene. The V gene end was trimmed by 1 base and the J gene end by 8 bases; junction bases not matched to a gene: 10. The CDR3 sequence is CASSQVVDRAGEKLFF. CDR3 bases: TGCGCCAGCAGCCAAGTAGTCGACAGGGCTGGGGAAAAACTGTTTTTT.

This clonotype was seen a handful of times. This chain joins TRBV7-2 and TRBJ2-3, with unresolved D. This CDR3 comprises 14 residues. From germline, CDR1 is SGHTA and CDR2 FQGNSA. The V end lost 2 bases, the J end lost 2 bases, and 8 bases lay between the germline ends. The CDR3 DNA reads as TGTGCCAGCAGCTTATTCGACACCACAGATACGCAGTATTTT. Its translation is CASSLFDTTDTQYF.

This clonotype was seen many times. CDR3 in amino acids: CASAGGGTGDTQYF. In DNA form, the CDR3 reads TGTGCCAGCGCAGGTGGGGGGACGGGAGATACGCAGTATTTT. The genes are TRBV6-2 or TRBV6-3 and TRBJ2-3; weak D call: TRBD2 (6 bases). Germline CDR1 and CDR2: MNHEY and SVGEGT. Trimming stripped 8 bases from V and 5 bases from J, with 17 bases between. CDR3 size: 14 residues.

This clonotype was observed at least ten times. This chain connects TRBV6-5 to TRBJ1-4, with D possibly being TRBD1 (6 bases). CDR3 length equals 16 residues. In germline, CDR1 is MNHEY, CDR2 SVGAGI. V was clipped by 5 bases and J by 0 bases, with 13 bases between them. CDR3 amino acids: CASSRDGQSTNEKLFF. The CDR3 region has the DNA TGTGCCAGCAGTAGAGATGGACAGTCAACTAATGAAAAACTGTTTTTT.

This clonotype was found many times. The chain employs TRBV7-9 and TRBJ1-3; tentatively, D is TRBD1 (6 bases). Germline CDR1 and CDR2: SEHNR and FQNEAQ (reference sequence). This CDR3 has 16 amino acids. Trimming removed 3 bases from V and 0 bases from J, with 12 bases in between. The CDR3 protein is CASSLSQGSSGNTIYF. The CDR3 DNA reads as TGTGCCAGCAGCTTGTCACAGGGCTCCTCTGGAAACACCATATATTTT.